This T cell receptor (beta chain) was documented in a study of CD8+CD57+ T cells in acquired aplastic anemia. General observations from the study: No significant difference in CD8+ Simpson's diversity was found between patients and controls.

The germline V and J ends were trimmed by 2 bases and 1 base, with 14 bases remaining between them. The CDR3 contains 16 residues. On this clonotype itself: Its specificity is unknown.

The TCR beta profiling, which covered VDJ combination and CDR3 sequence, was carried out using genomic DNA as the template. TCRdb fed the reads into MiXCR, producing one record per CDR3 protein. The table records some 180,000 distinct CDR3 sequences, less than 65% of them present only once. Before being chosen for sequencing, patients had shown CD8+CD57+ cell expansion by flow cytometry. Among the patients, all had severe acquired aplastic anemia. The sample taken for sequencing was sorted CD4+, CD8+, or CD8+CD57+ T cells (not recorded which) from PBMCs. The chain links TRBV12-3 or TRBV12-4 to TRBJ1-2; D is unclear. The receptor's source is a human donor with aplastic anemia. CDR3 amino acids: CASSLIFPGDNYGYTF. CDR3 DNA sequence: TGTGCCAGCAGTTTAATTTTCCCAGGAGATAACTATGGCTACACCTTC.